These T cell receptor beta chains were read from a single sample in a study of T-cell reconstitution after alpha-beta-depleted transplantation in children. One entry per CDR3 protein, called by TCRdb with MiXCR from the PCR reads. The sample lists hundreds of thousands of distinct CDR3 sequences; 10% were seen once. Sequencing was performed on PBMCs from the stem cell graft donor, taken from the stem cell graft. These receptor sequences come from a human donor who donated a stem cell graft to a child with acute myeloid leukemia. The CDR3 runs from the conserved cysteine through the conserved F or W. Fields, in order: clone size, J gene, V gene, D gene, CDR3 DNA, CDR3 protein. D genes are given only for firm matches. For some rows the clone size is stated as once, few or many, or as a class when expanded; others skip it.

clone size: few; J gene: TRBJ2-3; V gene: TRBV20-1; D gene: TRBD2; CDR3 DNA: TGCAGTGGATTCCCTAGCGGTATTAGCACAGATACGCAGTATTTT; CDR3 protein: CSGFPSGISTDTQYF
clone size: few; J gene: TRBJ2-7; V gene: TRBV4-3; D gene: TRBD2; CDR3 DNA: TGCGCCAGCAGCCAAGACGGCGGGAGGGCCTACGAGCAGTACTTC; CDR3 protein: CASSQDGGRAYEQYF
clone size: few; J gene: TRBJ1-5; V gene: TRBV28; D gene: TRBD1; CDR3 DNA: TGTGCCAGCAGTGACCGGGACAGATACCAGCCCCAGCATTTT; CDR3 protein: CASSDRDRYQPQHF
clone size: .; J gene: TRBJ2-3; V gene: TRBV20-1; D gene: .; CDR3 DNA: TGCAGTGCTAGAGATCTAGGAGGAGTAAAAGATACGCAGTATTTT; CDR3 protein: CSARDLGGVKDTQYF
clone size: .; J gene: TRBJ2-7; V gene: TRBV28; D gene: TRBD2; CDR3 DNA: TGTGCCAGCAGTTCAGCGGGGGGCTCAGCCTACGAGCAGTACTTC; CDR3 protein: CASSSAGGSAYEQYF
clone size: .; J gene: TRBJ1-4; V gene: TRBV6-6; D gene: .; CDR3 DNA: TGTGCCAGCAGTTACGGGGGGACTGTGGGGTACTTTTTT; CDR3 protein: CASSYGGTVGYFF
clone size: .; J gene: TRBJ1-1; V gene: TRBV10-3; D gene: .; CDR3 DNA: TGTGCCATCAGCAGTACGGGGAACACTGAAGCTTTCTTT; CDR3 protein: CAISSTGNTEAFF
clone size: .; J gene: TRBJ2-1; V gene: TRBV10-3; D gene: .; CDR3 DNA: TGTGCCATCAGGCCCTCGCGGCTAGCGTCTAACAATGAGCAGTTCTTC; CDR3 protein: CAIRPSRLASNNEQFF
clone size: .; J gene: TRBJ2-1; V gene: TRBV6-2/TRBV6-3; D gene: TRBD2; CDR3 DNA: TGTGCCAGCACCATCGATCTCCCGGGACTAGCGGGAGAGAGGGGGCAGTTCTTC; CDR3 protein: CASTIDLPGLAGERGQFF
clone size: many; J gene: TRBJ2-5; V gene: TRBV29-1; D gene: .; CDR3 DNA: TGCAGCGTTGAAGACGGGAAAGAGACCCAGTACTTC; CDR3 protein: CSVEDGKETQYF
clone size: few; J gene: TRBJ2-1; V gene: TRBV20-1; D gene: .; CDR3 DNA: TGCAGTGCTAGAGAGGGACCAGTCAATGAGCAGTTCTTC; CDR3 protein: CSAREGPVNEQFF
clone size: .; J gene: TRBJ2-3; V gene: TRBV29-1; D gene: .; CDR3 DNA: TGCAGCGTCAACAGGGTTCGGGCAGATACGCAGTATTTT; CDR3 protein: CSVNRVRADTQYF
clone size: .; J gene: TRBJ2-1; V gene: TRBV20-1; D gene: TRBD2; CDR3 DNA: TGCAGTGCTAGGTCCCGGACTAGCGGGAGAGGTGAGCAGTTCTTC; CDR3 protein: CSARSRTSGRGEQFF
clone size: many; J gene: TRBJ1-5; V gene: TRBV4-3; D gene: .; CDR3 DNA: TGCGCCAGCAGCCAAGGGGATGGGTCGGGTGTTCAGCCCCAGCATTTT; CDR3 protein: CASSQGDGSGVQPQHF
clone size: many; J gene: TRBJ1-1; V gene: TRBV29-1; D gene: .; CDR3 DNA: TGCAGCGTTGATCGGGGAATGAACACTGAAGCTTTCTTT; CDR3 protein: CSVDRGMNTEAFF